These T cell receptor beta chains were read from a single sample in a study of blood T cell repertoires in COVID-19. Profiled with immunoSEQ multiplex PCR; TCRdb holds only in-frame clones, not every one. The sample yields about 87,000 clones, roughly 91% seen once. Sequenced material: peripheral blood. Receptor source: a man aged 18 to 30 with COVID-19, enrolled during active disease. Each CDR3 is given with its conserved first and last residue. D genes are given only for firm matches. Size is omitted from some rows. Given values are once, few, many or a class for expanded clones.

d_call clone_size j_call v_call cdr3_aa cdr3_nt
- - TRBJ1-1 TRBV19 CASSIVEGNTEAFF TGTGCCAGTAGTATAGTAGAGGGGAACACTGAAGCTTTCTTT
- once TRBJ1-5 TRBV7-2 CASSLDPEQPQHF TGTGCCAGCAGCTTAGATCCGGAGCAGCCCCAGCATTTT
TRBD1 - TRBJ2-1 TRBV28 CASRGFRGRRSNEQFF TGTGCCAGCAGAGGATTCAGGGGGCGCAGGTCCAATGAGCAGTTCTTC
TRBD2 - TRBJ2-3 TRBV11-3 CASSRGTSGRTDTQYF TGTGCCAGCAGCCGCGGGACTAGCGGGAGAACAGATACGCAGTATTTT
- - TRBJ1-6 TRBV14 CASSQVTRVSPLHF TGTGCCAGCAGCCAAGTAACCAGGGTTTCACCCCTCCACTTT
TRBD2 - TRBJ2-7 TRBV28 CASSFWGGSEDEQYF TGTGCCAGCAGTTTCTGGGGCGGGAGTGAGGACGAGCAGTACTTC
TRBD1 - TRBJ1-2 TRBV5-1 CASSPSGQGRDGYTF TGCGCCAGCAGCCCCTCGGGACAGGGGAGGGATGGCTACACCTTC
TRBD1 - TRBJ1-1 TRBV6-5 CASRPGTGVYTEAFF TGTGCCAGCAGGCCCGGGACAGGCGTTTACACTGAAGCTTTCTTT
- - TRBJ2-3 TRBV28 CASRRARVHTDTQYF TGTGCCAGCCGAAGGGCCAGGGTACACACAGATACGCAGTATTTT
TRBD1 - TRBJ2-5 TRBV7-8 CASSTGQGIVGLETQYF TGTGCCAGCAGCACCGGACAGGGGATAGTGGGCCTGGAGACCCAGTACTTC
- - TRBJ2-6 TRBV7-9 CASSPPSGANVLTF TGTGCCAGCAGCCCCCCATCTGGGGCCAACGTCCTGACTTTC
- - TRBJ1-1 TRBV7-9 CASGGGGDTEAFF TGTGCCAGCGGTGGTGGGGGGGACACTGAAGCTTTCTTT
- few TRBJ2-1 TRBV28 CASSPTGTEQFF TGTGCCAGCAGCCCTACAGGGACTGAGCAGTTCTTC
- - TRBJ1-4 TRBV1 CTSSPARPFEKLFF TGCACCAGCAGCCCGGCCAGGCCCTTTGAAAAACTGTTTTTT
TRBD2 few TRBJ2-7 TRBV5-1 CASSLDRTSGSYEQYF TGCGCCAGCAGCTTGGACAGGACTAGCGGCTCCTACGAGCAGTACTTC
- - TRBJ2-7 TRBV10-3 CAISEYTGTEQYF TGTGCCATCAGTGAGTATACAGGAACCGAGCAGTACTTC